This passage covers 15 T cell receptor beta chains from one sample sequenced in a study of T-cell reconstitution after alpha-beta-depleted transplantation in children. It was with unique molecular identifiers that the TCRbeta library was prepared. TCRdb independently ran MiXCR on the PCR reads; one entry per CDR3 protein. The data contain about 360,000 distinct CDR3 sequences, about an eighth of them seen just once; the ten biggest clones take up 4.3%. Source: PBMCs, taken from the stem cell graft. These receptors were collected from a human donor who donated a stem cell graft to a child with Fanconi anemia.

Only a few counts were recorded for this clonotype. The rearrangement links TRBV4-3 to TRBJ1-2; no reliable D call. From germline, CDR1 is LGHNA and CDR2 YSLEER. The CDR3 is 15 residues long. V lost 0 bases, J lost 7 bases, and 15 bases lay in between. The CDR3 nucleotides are TGCGCCAGCAGCCAAGATAACCCCACCATAGGTGGCTACACCTTC. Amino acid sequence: CASSQDNPTIGGYTF.

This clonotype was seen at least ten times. The CDR3 sequence is CASSQSVNTQYF. The CDR3 nucleotides are TGTGCCAGCAGTCAGTCCGTGAATACGCAGTATTTT. The J gene is TRBJ2-3, the V gene TRBV12-3 or TRBV12-4; D is unclear. The CDR3 is made up of 12 amino acids. V was pared by 5 bases and J by 7 bases, with 10 bases between.

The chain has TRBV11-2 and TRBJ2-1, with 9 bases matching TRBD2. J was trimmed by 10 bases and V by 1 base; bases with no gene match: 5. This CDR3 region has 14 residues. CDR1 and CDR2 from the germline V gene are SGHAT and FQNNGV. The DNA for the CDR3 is TGTGCCAGCAGCTTAGGCCCAGCGGGGGGAGAGCAGTTCTTC. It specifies CASSLGPAGGEQFF.

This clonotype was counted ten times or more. CDR3 bases: TGCAGTGCCACAGGGGGCACCTACAATGAGCAGTTCTTC. Its translation is CSATGGTYNEQFF. The V call is TRBV20-1, the J call TRBJ2-1; 9 bases are a match to TRBD1. With V trimmed by 6 bases and J by 2 bases, 2 bases remained unmatched. CDR1 and CDR2 from the germline V gene are DFQATT and SNEGSKA (reference sequence). The CDR3 is 13 residues long.

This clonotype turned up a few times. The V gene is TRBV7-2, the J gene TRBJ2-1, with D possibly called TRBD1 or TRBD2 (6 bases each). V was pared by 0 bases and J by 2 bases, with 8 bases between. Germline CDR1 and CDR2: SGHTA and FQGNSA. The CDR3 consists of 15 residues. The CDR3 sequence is CASSLARGAYNEQFF. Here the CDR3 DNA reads TGTGCCAGCAGCTTAGCGAGGGGGGCCTACAATGAGCAGTTCTTC.

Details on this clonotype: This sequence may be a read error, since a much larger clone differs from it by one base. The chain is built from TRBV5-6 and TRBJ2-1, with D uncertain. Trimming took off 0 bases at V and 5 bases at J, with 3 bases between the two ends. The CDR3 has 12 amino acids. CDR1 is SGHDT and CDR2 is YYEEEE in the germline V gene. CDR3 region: CASSLEDNEQFF. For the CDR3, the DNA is TGTGCCAGCAGCTTGGAGGACAATGAGCAGTTCTTC.

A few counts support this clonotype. The CDR3, as DNA: TGCGCCAGCAGCCGGGACGGCCAGAACACTGAAGCTTTCTTT. Translated, it gives CASSRDGQNTEAFF. The chain employs TRBV5-1 and TRBJ1-1, with D maybe TRBD1 (5 bases). The CDR3 length is 14 residues. Germline CDR1 is SGHRS and CDR2 is YFSETQ. Trimming removed 4 bases at V and 1 base at J, with 11 bases between.

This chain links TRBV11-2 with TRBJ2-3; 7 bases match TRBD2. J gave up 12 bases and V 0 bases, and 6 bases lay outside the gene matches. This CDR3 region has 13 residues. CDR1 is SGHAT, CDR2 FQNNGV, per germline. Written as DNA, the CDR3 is TGTGCCAGCAGCTTAGATGGCCCGGGGGGACAGTATTTT. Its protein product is CASSLDGPGGQYF.

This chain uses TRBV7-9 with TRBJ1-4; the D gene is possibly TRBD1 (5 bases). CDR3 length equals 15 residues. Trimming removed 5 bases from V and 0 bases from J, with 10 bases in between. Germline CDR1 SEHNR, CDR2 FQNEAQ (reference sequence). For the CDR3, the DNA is TGTGCCAGCAGCCGCGACAGTGCAACTAATGAAAAACTGTTTTTT. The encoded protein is CASSRDSATNEKLFF.

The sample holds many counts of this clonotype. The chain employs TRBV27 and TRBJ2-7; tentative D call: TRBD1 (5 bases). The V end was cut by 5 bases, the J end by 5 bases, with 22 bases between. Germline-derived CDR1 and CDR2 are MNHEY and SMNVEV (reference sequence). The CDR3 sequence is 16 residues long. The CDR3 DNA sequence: TGTGCCAGCAGTCGCGGATCTCCAGGGTCACAACACGAGCAGTACTTC. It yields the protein CASSRGSPGSQHEQYF.

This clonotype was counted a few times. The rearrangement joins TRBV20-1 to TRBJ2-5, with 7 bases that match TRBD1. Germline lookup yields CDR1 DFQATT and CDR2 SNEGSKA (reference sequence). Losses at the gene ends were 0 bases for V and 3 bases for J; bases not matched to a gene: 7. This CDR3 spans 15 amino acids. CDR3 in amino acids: CSARDQGRGKETQYF. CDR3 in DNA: TGCAGTGCTAGAGATCAGGGCAGGGGGAAAGAGACCCAGTACTTC.

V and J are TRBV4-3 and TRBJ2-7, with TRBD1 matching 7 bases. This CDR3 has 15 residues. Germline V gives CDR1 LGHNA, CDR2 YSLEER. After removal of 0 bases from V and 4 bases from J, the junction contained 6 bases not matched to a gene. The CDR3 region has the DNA TGCGCCAGCAGCCAAGAACAGGGGCGGGTATACGAGCAGTACTTC. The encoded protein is CASSQEQGRVYEQYF.

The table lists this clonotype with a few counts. The CDR3 sequence is CAWSGGKYEQYF. For the CDR3, the DNA is TGTGCCTGGAGTGGGGGGAAATACGAGCAGTACTTC. This chain connects TRBV30 to TRBJ2-7, with D perhaps given as TRBD1 or TRBD2 (5 bases each). Germline lookup yields CDR1 GTSNPN and CDR2 SVGIG (reference sequence). The V end lost 1 base, the J end lost 4 bases, and 8 bases lay between the germline ends. The CDR3 length is 12 residues. Together with reference TRBV30 and TRBJ2-7, the CDR3 gives the full variable domain: SQTIHQWPATLVQPVGSPLSLECTVEGTSNPNLYWYRQAAGRGLQLLFYSVGIGQISSEVPQNLSASRPQDRQFILSSKKLLLSDSGFYLCAWSGGKYEQYFGPGTRLTVT.

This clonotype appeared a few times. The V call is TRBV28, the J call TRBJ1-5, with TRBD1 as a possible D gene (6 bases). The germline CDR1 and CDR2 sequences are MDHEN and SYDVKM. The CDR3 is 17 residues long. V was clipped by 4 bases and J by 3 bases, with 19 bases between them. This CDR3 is CASSSPGRGGINQPQHF. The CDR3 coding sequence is TGTGCCAGCAGTTCTCCGGGCAGGGGAGGAATCAATCAGCCCCAGCATTTT.

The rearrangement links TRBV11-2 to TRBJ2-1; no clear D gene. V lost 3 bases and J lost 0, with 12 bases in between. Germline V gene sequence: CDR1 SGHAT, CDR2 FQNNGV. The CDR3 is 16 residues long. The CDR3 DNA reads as TGTGCCAGCAGCTTGGTTCCACTCAGCTCCTACAATGAGCAGTTCTTC. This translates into CASSLVPLSSYNEQFF.